The clone carrying this T cell receptor (beta chain) was detected a few times. As yet, its antigen is unknown. Germline CDR1 is LNHDA and CDR2 is SQIVND (reference sequence). Trimming cost V 3 bases and J 2 bases, with 13 bases left between them. This CDR3 is 15 amino acids long. The entry originates in a study of cytomegalovirus exposure and HLA in healthy donors. The PCR used 60 Vbeta and 13 Jbeta primers. Original methodology: An analysis performed later counted around 86 million unique TCR beta chains (approximately 10 million of them shared). The method was immunoSEQ multiplex PCR; TCRdb's version includes in-frame clones alone and lacks a portion of them. The V and J calls and clone size are taken from that table; D and trimming were inferred from the DNA. The sample records around 150,000 clones, roughly 10% being singletons. Whole-study findings and limits: Relative to the approximately 700-donor mean, N-insertions were reportedly fewer in an Asian-associated ancestry cluster in a later analysis. For most TCR sequences rarity was the rule, although some public TCRs occurred in many donors.

In nominal health when sampled, donors likely had unrecorded immune exposures nonetheless. This receptor was taken from a male donor in good health and CMV-seronegative. The sample consisted of PBMCs. The rearrangement joins TRBV19 to TRBJ2-5; maybe TRBD1 (6 bases). The CDR3 bases are TGTGCCAGTAGTATCACCAGACAGGCACAAGAGACCCAGTACTTC. This sequence encodes CASSITRQAQETQYF.